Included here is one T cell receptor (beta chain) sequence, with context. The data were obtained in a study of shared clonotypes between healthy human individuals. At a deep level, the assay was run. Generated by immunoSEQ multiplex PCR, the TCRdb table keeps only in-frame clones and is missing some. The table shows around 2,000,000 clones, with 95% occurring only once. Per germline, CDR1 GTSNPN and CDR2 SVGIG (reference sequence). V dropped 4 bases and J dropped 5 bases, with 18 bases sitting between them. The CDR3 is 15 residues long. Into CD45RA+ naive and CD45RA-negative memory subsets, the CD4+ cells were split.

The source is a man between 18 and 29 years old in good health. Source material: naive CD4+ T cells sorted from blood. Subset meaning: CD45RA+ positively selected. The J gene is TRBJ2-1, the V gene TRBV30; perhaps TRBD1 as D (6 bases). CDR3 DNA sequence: TGTGCCTGGAACGCATTGTGGCAGGGGAACAATGAGCAGTTCTTC. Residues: CAWNALWQGNNEQFF.